The clone carrying this T cell receptor (beta chain) was observed a handful of times. What it binds is unknown. The data are from a study of PD-L1 blockade in urothelial cancer. Study-wide background: In the mid-2010s, patients got going on atezolizumab, taking 1,200 mg intravenously every 3 weeks. Peripheral blood specimens exhibited a median yield of around 150,000 T cells. Study-wide findings and caveats: Better survival was predicted by below-median pretreatment blood TCR clonality. Greater 3-week expansion of tumor-associated blood clones was recorded for durable-benefit patients.

This table comes from immunoSEQ multiplex PCR, and its TCRdb copy is limited to in-frame clones, with some not included. This table has 85,000 to 90,000 clones, roughly 90% appearing once. The sample's time point: pretreatment peripheral blood. The V and J ends lost 11 bases and 5 bases, in that order; junction bases with no gene match: 11. The CDR3 runs 15 residues. Germline lookup yields CDR1 MNHNS and CDR2 SASEGT. The genes are TRBV6-1 and TRBJ1-5; the match to TRBD1 covers 11 bases. This clonotype was sampled from a woman over 75 with urothelial cancer. Material: PBMCs, obtained around atezolizumab (anti-PD-L1) treatment. The chain's CDR3 is CAGGFGTGGDQPQHF. The DNA of the CDR3 is TGTGCCGGAGGGTTCGGGACAGGGGGTGATCAGCCCCAGCATTTT.